This T cell receptor beta chain was identified during a study of glioma-infiltrating T cells. The iRepertoire nested amplicon-rescue multiplex PCR amplified TCR alpha and beta CDR3s from RNA. Input was 100-400 ng of tissue mRNA or PBMC total RNA. TCRdb called the multiplex PCR reads again in MiXCR, with one record for every CDR3 protein. Here the sample spans 150,000 to 200,000 distinct CDR3 sequences, more than 30% being singletons. This clonotype was observed many times. The source is a human donor with low-grade glioma or glioblastoma, undergoing nonglioma brain surgery, or in good health (not recorded which). Sequencing used glioma tissue, nonneoplastic brain tissue, or PBMCs (not recorded which).

Here the CDR3 reads CASSLQFETQYF. The DNA of the CDR3 is TGTGCCAGCAGCCTTCAGTTCGAGACCCAGTACTTC. The rearrangement uses TRBV28 and TRBJ2-5, with D unclear. Per germline, CDR1 MDHEN and CDR2 SYDVKM. The CDR3 consists of 12 residues. The V end lost 6 bases, the J end lost 5 bases, and 10 bases lay between the germline ends.